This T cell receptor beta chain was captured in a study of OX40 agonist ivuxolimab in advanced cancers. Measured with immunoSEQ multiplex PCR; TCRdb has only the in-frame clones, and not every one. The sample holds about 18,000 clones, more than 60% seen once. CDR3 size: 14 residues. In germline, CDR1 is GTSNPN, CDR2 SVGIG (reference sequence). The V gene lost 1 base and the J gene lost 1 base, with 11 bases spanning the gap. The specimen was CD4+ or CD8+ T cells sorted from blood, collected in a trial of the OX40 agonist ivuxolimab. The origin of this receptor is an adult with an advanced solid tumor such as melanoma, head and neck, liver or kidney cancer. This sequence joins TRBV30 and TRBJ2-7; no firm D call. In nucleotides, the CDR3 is TGTGCCTGGAGTGACCAGCAGATATCCTACGAGCAGTACTTC. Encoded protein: CAWSDQQISYEQYF.